The 20 T cell receptor beta chains listed next were all sequenced from one sample in a study of cytomegalovirus exposure and HLA in healthy donors. The PCR ran on 60 Vbeta and 13 Jbeta primers. The assay was immunoSEQ multiplex PCR, and TCRdb's table has in-frame clones only and misses some. The table lists fewer than 250,000 clones, roughly 81% of them singletons. Sequenced sample: PBMCs. These receptor sequences come from a woman aged 25-40 years in good health and CMV-seropositive.

V and J are TRBV7-2 and TRBJ2-7; 7 positions agree with TRBD2. The CDR3 has 13 amino acids. Germline assignment: CDR1 SGHTA and CDR2 FQGNSA. The V gene end was trimmed by 5 bases and the J gene end by 4 bases; junction bases not matched to a gene: 5. This CDR3 reads CASSPGGTYEQYF. CDR3 sequence (DNA): TGTGCCAGCAGCCCCGGGGGGACGTACGAGCAGTACTTC.

This chain joins TRBV29-1 and TRBJ1-5; D gene ambiguous. The CDR3 has 13 residues. V was pared by 4 bases and J by 0 bases, with 7 bases between. Germline-derived CDR1 and CDR2 are SQVTM and ANQGSEA. The CDR3 protein is CSVGHYSNQPQHF. The CDR3 region has the DNA TGCAGCGTTGGGCATTATAGCAATCAGCCCCAGCATTTT.

The chain uses TRBV27 and TRBJ2-5; D might be TRBD2 (6 bases). The germline CDR1 and CDR2 sequences are MNHEY and SMNVEV (reference sequence). This CDR3 has 14 residues. Between the trimmed V and J ends, which lost 7 bases and 2 bases, there was a span of 14 bases. The CDR3 sequence is CASKFSGLQETQYF. The CDR3 nucleotides read TGTGCCAGCAAGTTTAGCGGCCTTCAAGAGACCCAGTACTTC.

In its sample, this clone was seen a few times. The J gene is TRBJ2-1, the V gene TRBV27, with D possibly matching TRBD2 (6 bases). The CDR3 is 15 residues long. Looked up from germline, CDR1 is MNHEY and CDR2 is SMNVEV (reference sequence). Trimming pared 2 bases from V and 6 bases from J, leaving 14 bases between. As DNA, the CDR3 is TGTGCCAGCAGTTTAATAGGAATAGCGGTCAATGAGCAGTTCTTC. This translates into CASSLIGIAVNEQFF.

This clone was seen a handful of times. The chain couples TRBV2 to TRBJ2-3; D not resolved. The germline V and J ends were trimmed by 7 bases and 0 bases, with 11 bases remaining between them. CDR1 is SNHLY and CDR2 is FYNNEI in the germline V gene. CDR3 length equals 14 residues. Written as DNA, the CDR3 is TGTGCCAGCACAATAATGGGCAGCACAGATACGCAGTATTTT. It specifies CASTIMGSTDTQYF.

The sample holds a few counts of this clone. This same CDR3 is encoded by further DNA sequences in the sample. The chain links TRBV28 to TRBJ2-7, with TRBD1 matching over 11 bases. Germline V gene lookup returns CDR1 MDHEN and CDR2 SYDVKM. CDR3 length equals 13 residues. V gave up 5 bases and J gave up 4 bases; unmatched junction bases: 1. The CDR3 coding sequence is TGTGCCAGCAGTGGGACAGGGGGATACGAGCAGTACTTC. Amino acids: CASSGTGGYEQYF.

V gene TRBV5-8 combines with J gene TRBJ1-4; TRBD1 is a possible D gene (5 bases). Germline CDR1 SGHTS, CDR2 YDEGEE. The ends were cut back, 0 bases at V and 2 bases at J, with 8 bases in the middle. CDR3 length equals 15 residues. CDR3 sequence: CASSLAGRTNEKLFF. In nucleotides, the CDR3 is TGTGCCAGCAGCTTGGCAGGGAGGACTAATGAAAAACTGTTTTTT.

The CDR3 protein is CASSELASGNEQFF. The CDR3, as DNA: TGCGCCAGCAGTGAGTTGGCTAGCGGGAATGAGCAGTTCTTC. This sequence joins TRBV10-1 and TRBJ2-1, with 8 bases identical to TRBD2. Germline V gene data show CDR1 as WNHNN and CDR2 as SYGVQD (reference sequence). Unmatched junction bases numbered 3, after V lost 1 base and J lost 7 bases. The CDR3 contains 14 residues.

The chain combines TRBV7-9 with TRBJ2-7; 7 bases map to TRBD2. The CDR3 extends over 14 amino acids. V was pared by 7 bases and J by 4 bases, with 10 bases of the junction left unmatched. Per germline, CDR1 SEHNR and CDR2 FQNEAQ (reference sequence). As DNA, the CDR3 is TGTGCCAGCACCAAACGGAATAGCGGGTACGAGCAGTACTTC. Translated, it gives CASTKRNSGYEQYF.

The chain combines TRBV5-1 with TRBJ2-5, with 7 positions matching TRBD2. Losses at the gene ends were 3 bases for V and 5 bases for J; bases not matched to a gene: 7. This CDR3 has 14 amino acids. Per the germline V gene, CDR1 is SGHRS and CDR2 is YFSETQ. The CDR3, as DNA: TGCGCCAGCAGCTGGGGGGGTAGCGGGGAGACCCAGTACTTC. Translated, it gives CASSWGGSGETQYF.

V gene TRBV2 combines with J gene TRBJ1-5, with TRBD1 matching 9 bases. The CDR3 spans 16 residues. Germline CDR1 and CDR2: SNHLY and FYNNEI. V shed 4 bases, J shed 7 bases, and the junction held 11 bases outside the gene matches. CDR3 bases: TGTGCCAGCAGTGGACAGAGGACAGGGGCTCGGCAGCCCCAGCATTTT. Amino acids: CASSGQRTGARQPQHF.

The rearrangement uses TRBV19 and TRBJ2-3; TRBD2 matches at 15 bases. Germline assignment: CDR1 LNHDA and CDR2 SQIVND (reference sequence). V was pared by 6 bases and J by 2 bases, with 6 bases of the junction left unmatched. The CDR3 length is 17 residues. The CDR3 DNA is TGTGCCAGTAGAGCCGGACTAGCGGGAGGGCACACAGATACGCAGTATTTT. It translates to CASRAGLAGGHTDTQYF.

Only a few counts were recorded for this clone. The rearrangement joins TRBV4-1 to TRBJ2-2; D call uncertain. Trimming stripped 1 base from V and 6 bases from J, with 12 bases between. Germline V gives CDR1 MGHRA, CDR2 YSYEKL. This CDR3 comprises 15 residues. The CDR3 nucleotides are TGCGCCAGCAGCCAAGTTGGTAGCTTGGCCGGGGAGCTGTTTTTT. This sequence encodes CASSQVGSLAGELFF.

The rearrangement links TRBV28 to TRBJ2-5; perhaps TRBD1 as D (6 bases). This CDR3 has 15 residues. Trimming shortened V by 3 bases and J by 8 bases, and 19 bases separated the two germline ends. Germline CDR1 reads MDHEN; CDR2 reads SYDVKM. CDR3 region: CASSFDLGRGNTQYF. CDR3 bases: TGTGCCAGCAGTTTTGATCTCGGCAGGGGCAATACCCAGTACTTC.

The chain links TRBV7-6 to TRBJ2-5, with D perhaps TRBD2 (6 bases). Deletions cut 1 base from V and 1 base from J, with 7 bases between. CDR1 is SGHVS and CDR2 is FNYEAQ in the germline V gene. The CDR3 sequence is 14 residues long. The CDR3 sequence is CASSLGGIQETQYF. The CDR3 region has the DNA TGTGCCAGCAGCTTAGGCGGGATCCAAGAGACCCAGTACTTC.

This clone appeared a few times. This chain links TRBV6-1 with TRBJ1-1; D not certain. V lost 4 bases to trimming and J lost 0 bases, with 9 bases between them. The CDR3 has 14 amino acids. Germline CDR1 and CDR2: MNHNS and SASEGT. The CDR3 region is CASSVTSMNTEAFF. In DNA form, the CDR3 reads TGTGCCAGCAGTGTGACAAGTATGAACACTGAAGCTTTCTTT.

For this clone: The sample holds other DNA sequences that translate to the same CDR3. The gene calls are TRBV28 and TRBJ1-1; TRBD1 matches at 8 bases. The germline V gene encodes CDR1 MDHEN and CDR2 SYDVKM. This CDR3 has 13 residues. Trimming cost V 10 bases and J 5 bases; bases outside gene matches: 9. Here the CDR3 reads CATKARGQTEAFF. CDR3 nucleotide sequence: TGTGCCACTAAAGCCAGGGGGCAGACTGAAGCTTTCTTT. The full variable domain, in which reference TRBV28 and TRBJ1-1 provide the parts outside the CDR3, is DVKVTQSSRYLVKRTGEKVFLECVQDMDHENMFWYRQDPGLGLRLIYFSYDVKMKEKGDIPEGYSVSREKKERFSLILESASTNQTSMYLCATKARGQTEAFFGQGTRLTVV.

This chain connects TRBV19 to TRBJ1-2; D is perhaps TRBD1 (5 bases). Trimming removed 0 bases from V and 4 bases from J, with 12 bases in between. Germline lookup yields CDR1 LNHDA and CDR2 SQIVND (reference sequence). This CDR3 contains 15 residues. This CDR3 reads CASSIDGGARYGYTF. The CDR3 DNA reads as TGTGCCAGTAGTATAGATGGAGGGGCACGCTATGGCTACACCTTC.

Only a few counts were recorded for this clone. The genes are TRBV2 and TRBJ2-7, with D tentatively TRBD1 (5 bases). Germline V lookup: CDR1 SNHLY, CDR2 FYNNEI. Trimming removed 7 bases from V and 4 bases from J, with 14 bases in between. The CDR3 runs 13 residues. This CDR3 is CASTGQEIYEQYF. CDR3 DNA sequence: TGTGCCAGCACAGGGCAAGAGATTTACGAGCAGTACTTC. Supplemented by reference TRBV2 and TRBJ2-7, the full variable domain reads EPEVTQTPSHQVTQMGQEVILRCVPISNHLYFYWYRQILGQKVEFLVSFYNNEISEKSEIFDDQFSVERPDGSNFTLKIRSTKLEDSAMYFCASTGQEIYEQYFGPGTRLTVT.

This chain joins TRBV6-6 and TRBJ1-2; D is unclear. V lost 3 bases, J lost 6 bases, and 8 bases lay in between. The germline gives CDR1 MNHNY, CDR2 SVGAGI (reference sequence). The CDR3 extends over 12 amino acids. CDR3 amino acids: CASSYILDGYTF. The CDR3 DNA sequence: TGTGCCAGCAGTTATATACTGGATGGCTACACCTTC.